This T cell receptor (beta chain) was profiled in a study of somatic mutations in cytotoxic T cells in rheumatoid arthritis listed by TCRdb under 2017. About the investigation overall: Patient peripheral blood (just over 29 ml EDTA) was drawn right after diagnosis and before any treatment started. A total of around 62 rheumatoid arthritis patients and 15 to 20 healthy controls underwent TCRB deep sequencing. Some T-cell populations stained with V beta antibodies were sorted by flow on a FACSAria II or Sony SH800 to nearly 100% purity, with sorted V beta1+ cells additionally subjected to TCRB sequencing. Median age was essentially the same in the patient group and the control group. To characterize clonality, the study used TCRB deep sequencing while asking whether somatic mutations are carried by expanded CD8+ T-cell clones in newly diagnosed, untreated rheumatoid arthritis.

TCRB CDR3 sequencing used the immunoSEQ assay on genomic DNA. As for the authors' bioinformatics: Only a few patient CD8+ clones larger than 1% matched published virus-specific TCRB sequences when compared against them. Only productive TCRB rearrangements were included in the analyses. Defining a clone by its unique TCRB CDR3 sequence, the study calculated clonality as a productive clonality index derived from Shannon entropy. The template counts of each clone relative to the total templates per sample were used to calculate repertoire overlap between two samples. A correlation with a Spearman r of around 0.6 was found between V-gene usage by flow cytometry and V-gene usage by TCRB sequencing. Not all clones reach the TCRdb copy of this immuneACCESS table, which keeps in-frame sequences only. Checked studies attribute under half of the gap to unresolved V genes and leave the rest unexplained. D and trimming were read from the DNA, whereas the V and J calls and clone size are those reported in that table. A total of roughly 30,000 clones appear in this sample, roughly four fifths of them only once. The ten largest clones add up to 8% to 9% of the sample.

As to this clone: Which antigen it targets is not known. At one of its ends the junction is not consistent with the germline gene, which may arise from a read error.

Flow cytometry confirmed the purity of CD4+ and CD8+ cells that had been isolated by positive magnetic bead selection on an AutoMACS. A TCR V beta antibody panel was used in flow cytometry to screen first for clonal expansions, which were then characterized by TCRB deep sequencing of sorted CD8+ fractions. Isolation of peripheral blood mononuclear cells was done through Ficoll-Paque PLUS density gradient separation. DNA was extracted from CD4-enriched, CD8-enriched or PBMC samples with Nucleospin Tissue or Tissue XS kits and quantified with a Qubit 2.0 fluorometer. The research as a whole found: There was no significant difference in CD8+ T-cell clonality between rheumatoid arthritis patients and age-matched healthy controls. Several identical CD8+ TCRB sequences were found in both blood and synovial fluid, and in about an eighth of the roughly 65 patients the largest CD8+ clone exceeded 20% of CD8+ cells. The slight TRBV07 underrepresentation in patients was not adjusted for multiple comparisons. An increase of CD8+ clonality with age was seen in patients (Spearman r ≈ 0.46) but not in healthy controls. The antigen targets of the expanded CD8+ clones were unknown, and absence from virus-specific databases did not rule out viral specificity.

Taken from cysteine to phenylalanine, the CDR3 has 12 residues. Only CDR3 DNA is held: 36 bases, read in frame from base 1. Per the germline V gene, MNHNS is the CDR1 and SASEGT is the CDR2. The sequence was obtained from an adult with rheumatoid arthritis. Recombination linked TRBV6-1 to TRBJ2-7, and 8 junctional nucleotides match TRBD1. The sample consisted of CD8+ T cells sorted from blood. The nucleotide sequence reads TGTGCCAGCTCAGGGGGACAGGTCAAATCGCACTTC. This encodes CASSGGQVKSHF.